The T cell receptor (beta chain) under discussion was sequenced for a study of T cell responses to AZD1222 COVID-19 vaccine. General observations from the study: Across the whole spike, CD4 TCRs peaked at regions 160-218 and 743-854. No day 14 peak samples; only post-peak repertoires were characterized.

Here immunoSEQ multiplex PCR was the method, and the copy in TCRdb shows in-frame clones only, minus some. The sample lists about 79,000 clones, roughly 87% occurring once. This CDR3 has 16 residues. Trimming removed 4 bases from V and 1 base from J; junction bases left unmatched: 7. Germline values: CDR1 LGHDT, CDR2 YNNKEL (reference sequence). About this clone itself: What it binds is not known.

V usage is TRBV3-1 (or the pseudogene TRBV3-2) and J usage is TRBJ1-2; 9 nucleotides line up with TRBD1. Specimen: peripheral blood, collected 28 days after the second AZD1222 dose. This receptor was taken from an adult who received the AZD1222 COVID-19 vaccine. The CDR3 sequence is CASSLGTGHRNYGYTF. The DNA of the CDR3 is TGTGCCAGCAGCCTCGGGACAGGGCACCGTAACTATGGCTACACCTTC.